These 24 T cell receptor beta chains originate from one sample sequenced in a study of blood T cell repertoires in COVID-19. Some clones are missing from TCRdb's copy, which holds only in-frame ones; the method was immunoSEQ multiplex PCR. The sample gives around 700,000 clones, over 80% of which show up once; about 0.26% is in the top ten. Sequencing used peripheral blood. Source of these receptors: a woman aged 18 to 35 with acute or convalescent COVID-19.

This rearrangement joins TRBV5-1 to TRBJ2-1, with D possibly TRBD1 on 6 matching bases. V lost 3 bases and J 5 bases, leaving 15 bases between the germline ends. CDR1 SGHRS and CDR2 YFSETQ come from the germline V gene. The CDR3 sequence is 15 residues long. This chain's CDR3 is CASSSLGQSNNEQFF. CDR3 bases: TGCGCCAGCAGCTCTCTAGGACAGTCGAACAATGAGCAGTTCTTC.

The rearrangement links TRBV24-1 to TRBJ1-2; D not resolved. V was trimmed by 4 bases and J by 7 bases, leaving 12 bases between them. Germline assignment: CDR1 KGHDR and CDR2 SFDVKD. The CDR3 is 13 amino acids. This chain's CDR3 is CATSDDVTGGYTF. The CDR3 region has the DNA TGTGCCACCAGTGACGACGTGACTGGTGGCTACACCTTC.

V gene TRBV25-1 combines with J gene TRBJ2-7; tentatively, D is TRBD1 (5 bases). The CDR3 length is 14 residues. Germline assignment: CDR1 MGHDK and CDR2 SYGVNS. The germline V and J ends were trimmed by 2 bases and 3 bases, with 11 bases remaining between them. CDR3 nucleotide sequence: TGTGCCAGCAGTGAAGCCGGACATCTCTACGAGCAGTACTTC. This sequence encodes CASSEAGHLYEQYF.

This chain connects TRBV19 to TRBJ1-2; D ambiguous. CDR1 is LNHDA, CDR2 SQIVND, per germline (reference sequence). This CDR3 comprises 16 residues. Deletions cut 5 bases from V and 9 bases from J, with 25 bases between. CDR3 sequence reads: CASSPGWRSSYRSYTF. The CDR3 DNA sequence: TGTGCCAGTAGTCCGGGGTGGAGGTCTAGCTATCGAAGCTACACCTTC.

The chain combines TRBV27 with TRBJ2-3, with TRBD2 identical over 11 bases. Germline CDR1 is MNHEY and CDR2 is SMNVEV (reference sequence). The V segment lost 0 bases and the J segment 3 bases; nucleotides outside the gene matches: 5. This CDR3 is 17 amino acids long. CDR3 in amino acids: CASSLSLAGGTTDTQYF. Written as DNA, the CDR3 is TGTGCCAGCAGTTTATCCCTAGCGGGGGGAACGACAGATACGCAGTATTTT.

V and J are TRBV19 and TRBJ1-5; D unresolved. CDR3 length: 13 amino acids. CDR1 is LNHDA and CDR2 is SQIVND in the germline V gene (reference sequence). V lost 11 bases and J lost 4, with 15 bases in between. CDR3 in DNA: TGTGCCGTGGGCCCGCCAGTGAATCAGCCCCAGCATTTT. Protein sequence: CAVGPPVNQPQHF.

This clone occurred a few times. This chain's CDR3 is CASSVETVRGLDGYTF. The CDR3 DNA reads as TGTGCCAGCAGCGTGGAGACTGTAAGGGGCTTGGATGGCTACACCTTC. The chain couples TRBV9 to TRBJ1-2; maybe TRBD1 (5 bases). This CDR3 has 16 residues. Germline V gene lookup returns CDR1 SGDLS and CDR2 YYNGEE. Between the trimmed V and J ends, which lost 2 bases and 6 bases, there was a span of 20 bases.

The chain uses TRBV11-3 and TRBJ2-1; possibly TRBD2 for D (6 bases). The CDR3 has 17 residues. Trimming left V 2 bases short and J 5 bases short, with 19 bases between. Germline V lookup: CDR1 SGHNT, CDR2 YENEEA. The CDR3 nucleotides read TGTGCCAGCAGCTTAAGGTCGGGTACAGGAGGGAACAATGAGCAGTTCTTC. Protein: CASSLRSGTGGNNEQFF.

This rearrangement joins TRBV7-2 to TRBJ1-1, with 7 bases identical to TRBD1. Germline V lookup: CDR1 SGHTA, CDR2 FQGNSA. Trimming cost V 5 bases and J 2 bases; bases outside gene matches: 8. The CDR3 loop spans 15 amino acids. CDR3 coding DNA: TGTGCCAGCAGCCAAGACAGGGTTGGAAACACTGAAGCTTTCTTT. This gives the protein CASSQDRVGNTEAFF.

This chain joins TRBV7-2 and TRBJ1-2; TRBD1 matches at 7 bases. Germline CDR1 is SGHTA and CDR2 is FQGNSA. This CDR3 comprises 19 residues. V trimming: 5 bases; J trimming: 3 bases; junction bases outside the gene matches: 21. This CDR3 is CASSTPRFRAGGDYYGYTF. The CDR3, as DNA: TGTGCCAGCAGCACCCCCCGATTTAGGGCAGGGGGTGATTACTATGGCTACACCTTC.

The J gene is TRBJ1-1, the V gene TRBV7-9; D is undetermined. V gave up 2 bases and J gave up 1 base, with 8 bases separating them. Germline V gives CDR1 SEHNR, CDR2 FQNEAQ (reference sequence). The CDR3 runs to 14 residues. The CDR3 sequence: CASSLLRGNTEAFF. In DNA form, the CDR3 reads TGTGCCAGCAGCTTACTCCGGGGGAACACTGAAGCTTTCTTT.

This chain's CDR3 is CASSQDGGEVIGNQPQHF. The CDR3 DNA follows: TGCGCCAGCAGCCAAGACGGGGGGGAGGTAATAGGGAATCAGCCCCAGCATTTT. This chain links TRBV4-1 with TRBJ1-5; TRBD1 is a possible D gene (5 bases). Per germline, CDR1 MGHRA and CDR2 YSYEKL. The V and J ends lost 0 bases and 4 bases respectively, with 19 bases between them. The CDR3 contains 18 residues.

DNA of the CDR3: TGTGCCAGCAGCTTGCGACAGGGCATCGCGGGCTACACCTTC. Amino acid sequence: CASSLRQGIAGYTF. The chain employs TRBV3-1 (or the pseudogene TRBV3-2) and TRBJ1-2; 7 nucleotides align to TRBD1. Germline V gene data show CDR1 as LGHDT and CDR2 as YNNKEL (reference sequence). The junction had 11 bases not matched to a gene; V was cut back by 5 bases and J by 8 bases. The length of the CDR3 is 14 residues.

The chain couples TRBV20-1 to TRBJ2-7; tentatively, D is TRBD1 or TRBD2 (6 bases each). V was clipped by 3 bases and J by 3 bases, with 9 bases between them. This CDR3 comprises 12 residues. Germline assignment: CDR1 DFQATT and CDR2 SNEGSKA (reference sequence). CDR3 bases: TGCAGTGCTAGTGAGGGGGGCTACGAGCAGTACTTC. Translating it yields CSASEGGYEQYF.

In its sample, this clone was seen a few times. The chain joins TRBV4-2 to TRBJ2-3; 8 nucleotides align to TRBD2. The CDR3 contains 16 residues. V trimming: 4 bases; J trimming: 5 bases; junction bases outside the gene matches: 11. The germline V gene encodes CDR1 LGHNA and CDR2 YNFKEQ. CDR3 nucleotide sequence: TGTGCCAGCAGCCCCCAGAGGGGAAGCGGGGGAGATACGCAGTATTTT. Amino acids: CASSPQRGSGGDTQYF.

This clone was observed a few times. V and J are TRBV9 and TRBJ1-1; D unresolved. The V gene lost 0 bases and the J gene lost 2 bases, with 14 bases spanning the gap. There are 16 residues in the CDR3. Germline V gives CDR1 SGDLS, CDR2 YYNGEE. CDR3 DNA: TGTGCCAGCAGCGTAGAGCCCGGCGGATACAACACTGAAGCTTTCTTT. It codes for CASSVEPGGYNTEAFF.

V gene TRBV3-1 (or the pseudogene TRBV3-2) combines with J gene TRBJ2-5; tentatively, D is TRBD1 (6 bases). Germline V gene data show CDR1 as LGHDT and CDR2 as YNNKEL (reference sequence). The V end lost 1 base, the J end lost 1 base, and 10 bases lay between the germline ends. This CDR3 comprises 15 residues. CDR3 protein: CASSQGTGTQETQYF. CDR3 in DNA: TGTGCCAGCAGCCAAGGCACAGGGACCCAAGAGACCCAGTACTTC.

Details on this clone: One junction end does not reproduce the germline sequence, and a read error may be involved. The rearrangement links TRBV12-3 or TRBV12-4 to TRBJ1-1; 7 nucleotides agree with TRBD1. This CDR3 region has 11 residues. CDR3 nucleotide sequence: TGTGCCAGCAGTTTAAAGGGGGCGGACGTCTTT. Amino acids: CASSLKGADVF.

For this clone: At the DNA level, this CDR3 is encoded by other sequences in the same sample as well. The J gene is TRBJ2-2, the V gene TRBV11-3; TRBD2 might be the D (6 bases). The CDR3 length is 13 residues. Germline lookup yields CDR1 SGHNT and CDR2 YENEEA. V was trimmed by 4 bases and J by 5 bases, leaving 8 bases between them. This chain's CDR3 is CASSSGGTGELFF. Here the CDR3 DNA reads TGTGCCAGCAGCTCCGGAGGGACCGGGGAGCTGTTTTTT.

CDR3 loop: CASSESTLTVPKTYGYTF. CDR3 nucleotide sequence: TGCGCCAGCAGTGAGTCGACTCTGACAGTTCCGAAAACCTATGGCTACACCTTC. The chain has TRBV10-1 and TRBJ1-2; D perhaps matches TRBD1 (5 bases). CDR3 length: 18 amino acids. V dropped 0 bases and J dropped 4 bases, with 21 bases sitting between them. From germline, CDR1 is WNHNN and CDR2 SYGVQD (reference sequence).

The chain combines TRBV7-8 with TRBJ2-5; TRBD2 matches 13 bases. The CDR3 contains 17 residues. Germline V gene data show CDR1 as SGHVS and CDR2 as FQNEAQ. V trimming: 5 bases; J trimming: 4 bases; junction bases outside the gene matches: 10. The CDR3 DNA reads TGTGCCAGCAGCCAGTTTCTGGGACTAGCGGGGTCAGAGACCCAGTACTTC. As protein: CASSQFLGLAGSETQYF.

V gene TRBV7-9 combines with J gene TRBJ1-1; possible D gene TRBD1, 5 bases. Deletions cut 2 bases from V and 4 bases from J, with 14 bases between. From germline, CDR1 is SEHNR and CDR2 FQNEAQ (reference sequence). This CDR3 has 15 amino acids. The CDR3 DNA sequence: TGTGCCAGCAGCTTATCGGACATAAGGACCACTGAAGCTTTCTTT. Protein sequence: CASSLSDIRTTEAFF.

This rearrangement joins TRBV15 to TRBJ2-1; a weak D match, TRBD2 (7 bases). The germline CDR1 and CDR2 sequences are LNHNV and YYDKDF (reference sequence). The CDR3 loop spans 16 amino acids. The V end was cut by 5 bases, the J end by 3 bases, with 17 bases between. CDR3 sequence reads: CATSGGRGVIYNEQFF. The CDR3 DNA is TGTGCCACCAGCGGGGGGAGGGGGGTAATCTACAATGAGCAGTTCTTC. Based on the CDR3 plus reference TRBV15 and TRBJ2-1, the full variable domain is DAMVIQNPRYQVTQFGKPVTLSCSQTLNHNVMYWYQQKSSQAPKLLFHYYDKDFNNEADTPDNFQSRRPNTSFCFLDIRSPGLGDTAMYLCATSGGRGVIYNEQFFGPGTRLTVL.

The J gene is TRBJ1-1, the V gene TRBV18; no clear D gene. CDR1 KGHSH and CDR2 LQKENI come from the germline V gene. CDR3 size: 14 residues. Trimming took off 6 bases at V and 0 bases at J, with 11 bases between the two ends. CDR3 in amino acids: CASSTGNMNTEAFF. CDR3 bases: TGTGCCAGCTCTACCGGGAACATGAACACTGAAGCTTTCTTT.